The clone carrying this T cell receptor (beta chain) came up a few times. Its cognate antigen is unknown. In the same sample, other DNA sequences code for this CDR3. V lost 6 bases and J lost 2; bases outside the gene matches: 4. The V gene's germline CDR1 is MGHDK and CDR2 SYGVNS. The CDR3 runs 14 residues. As every portion of the isolated RNA was reverse transcribed, the sequencing read expressed TCRB transcripts. Libraries were prepared by immunoSEQ multiplex PCR; TCRdb keeps only in-frame clonotypes and omits some of them. This sample yields about 220,000 clones, of which about a tenth are seen a single time; approximately 1.4% belongs to the top ten. The data were obtained in a study of beta chain features in type 1 diabetes. Whole-study findings and limits: In every one of the four CD4+ subsets, TCRB CDR3s were moderately but significantly shorter in Type 1 diabetes patients.

The TCR originated in a man between 18 and 35 years old in good health. Sequenced material: central memory CD4+ T cells from blood. The chain joins TRBV25-1 to TRBJ1-2, with TRBD1 identical over 9 bases. The CDR3 DNA reads as TGTGCCAGCAGGGGACAGGGAGGGAACTATGGCTACACCTTC. Amino acids: CASRGQGGNYGYTF.